Below are 10 T cell receptor beta chains sequenced from a single sample in a study of blood T cells in healthy people across ages. The use of a sample-barcoded 5' primer and a J-beta primer mix characterized a second PCR of about 7 to 12 cycles. TCRdb processed the 5' RACE reads anew with MiXCR; each CDR3 protein has one entry. Seen here are over 1,500,000 distinct CDR3 sequences, roughly 49% observed once, and the top ten hold 2.1%. The specimen was blood. All receptors come from a woman between 35 and 50 years old in good health.

This clonotype has just a few counts. The gene calls are TRBV7-2 and TRBJ2-7, with D possibly being TRBD1 (7 bases). The CDR3 loop spans 14 amino acids. Germline lookup yields CDR1 SGHTA and CDR2 FQGNSA. Trimming pared 4 bases from V and 0 bases from J, leaving 10 bases between. CDR3 bases: TGTGCCAGCAGCTCCAGGGGGGCCTCCTACGAGCAGTACTTC. Protein: CASSSRGASYEQYF.

The chain has TRBV7-9 and TRBJ2-3, with TRBD1 matching over 10 bases. The germline CDR1 and CDR2 sequences are SEHNR and FQNEAQ (reference sequence). This CDR3 region has 13 residues. With V trimmed by 6 bases and J by 10 bases, 7 bases remained unmatched. CDR3: CASSSGTGVAQYF. The CDR3 nucleotides read TGTGCCAGCAGTTCCGGGACAGGGGTAGCGCAGTATTTT.

The rearrangement joins TRBV28 to TRBJ2-5; 8 bases are a match to TRBD2. The CDR3 consists of 17 residues. CDR1 and CDR2 (germline): MDHEN, SYDVKM. V lost 7 bases to trimming and J lost 5 bases; unmatched junction nucleotides: 18. CDR3 DNA: TGTGCCAGCACCACCTGGGAACGGGGGGGCCTGTGGGAGACCCAGTACTTC. As protein: CASTTWERGGLWETQYF.

This clonotype was detected only a few times. V and J are TRBV5-6 and TRBJ2-7; 7 nucleotides match TRBD1. The CDR3 extends over 18 amino acids. Germline-derived CDR1 and CDR2 are SGHDT and YYEEEE. V was clipped by 4 bases and J by 3 bases; unmatched bases: 19. The CDR3 DNA reads TGTGCCAGCAGCCCTCGGGACAGCTCCTATGGACCGATCTACGAGCAGTACTTC. It translates to CASSPRDSSYGPIYEQYF.

This chain uses TRBV20-1 with TRBJ1-2; D remains ambiguous. Germline V gene lookup returns CDR1 DFQATT and CDR2 SNEGSKA (reference sequence). V was trimmed by 7 bases and J by 6 bases, leaving 15 bases between them. The CDR3 length is 12 residues. As DNA, the CDR3 is TGCAGTGGTTTGACTGGGGAGAATGGCTACACCTTC. Translating gives CSGLTGENGYTF.

Regarding this clonotype: A much bigger clone sits one base away, suggesting this may be a read error. The V and J genes are TRBV4-1 and TRBJ2-1, with 7 bases that match TRBD1. From germline, CDR1 is MGHRA and CDR2 YSYEKL. V lost 4 bases and J lost 5; bases outside the gene matches: 8. The CDR3 runs 15 residues. For the CDR3, the DNA is TGCGCCAGCAGCCCCTCCGGGACAGCCCACAATGAGCAGTTCTTC. Translating it yields CASSPSGTAHNEQFF.

CDR3: CSVGGVLSSYEQYF. The CDR3 DNA sequence: TGCAGCGTTGGGGGCGTTTTGAGCTCCTACGAGCAGTACTTC. V is TRBV29-1 and J is TRBJ2-7; a weak D match, TRBD1 (5 bases). V was cut by 4 bases and J by 0 bases, with 13 bases left in between. The CDR3 spans 14 residues. Germline CDR1 is SQVTM and CDR2 is ANQGSEA.

The chain combines TRBV5-1 with TRBJ2-1; D is ambiguous. Germline V gene lookup returns CDR1 SGHRS and CDR2 YFSETQ. V lost 3 bases to trimming and J lost 10 bases, with 17 bases between them. The CDR3 has 14 amino acids. The CDR3 region has the DNA TGCGCCAGCAGCTCTGAAGCCCTGCCCCCGGAGCAGTTCTTC. It codes for CASSSEALPPEQFF.

V and J are TRBV5-1 and TRBJ2-3; 9 bases are a match to TRBD2. The CDR3 covers 16 residues. The V gene's germline CDR1 is SGHRS and CDR2 YFSETQ. V trimming: 2 bases; J trimming: 1 base; junction bases outside the gene matches: 5. DNA for the CDR3: TGCGCCAGCAGCTTTTCACCTAGCGGGGGCACAGATACGCAGTATTTT. Residues: CASSFSPSGGTDTQYF.

The chain uses TRBV9 and TRBJ2-1; TRBD1 matches at 11 bases. J gave up 7 bases and V 5 bases, and 8 bases lay outside the gene matches. This CDR3 region has 15 residues. CDR1 SGDLS and CDR2 YYNGEE come from the germline V gene. The CDR3 spells CASSATGTGGNEQFF. The DNA for the CDR3 is TGTGCCAGCAGTGCAACCGGGACAGGGGGAAATGAGCAGTTCTTC.